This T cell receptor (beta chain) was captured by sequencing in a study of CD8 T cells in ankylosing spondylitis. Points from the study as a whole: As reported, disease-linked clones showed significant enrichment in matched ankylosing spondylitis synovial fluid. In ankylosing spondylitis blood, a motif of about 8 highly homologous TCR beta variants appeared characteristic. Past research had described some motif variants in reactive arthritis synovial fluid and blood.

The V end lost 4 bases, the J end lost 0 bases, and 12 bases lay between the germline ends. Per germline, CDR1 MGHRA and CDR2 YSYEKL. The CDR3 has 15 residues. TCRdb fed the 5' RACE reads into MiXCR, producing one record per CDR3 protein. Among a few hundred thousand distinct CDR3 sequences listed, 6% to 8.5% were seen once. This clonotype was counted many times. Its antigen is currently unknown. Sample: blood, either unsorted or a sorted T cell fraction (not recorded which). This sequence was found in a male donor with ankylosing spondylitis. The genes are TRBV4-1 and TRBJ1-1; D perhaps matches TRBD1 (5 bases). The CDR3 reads CASSLSGGVNTEAFF. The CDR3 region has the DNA TGCGCCAGCAGCCTCTCGGGGGGTGTGAACACTGAAGCTTTCTTT.